Below, 5 T cell receptor beta chains from the same sample are listed, as sequenced in a study of shared clonotypes between healthy human individuals (dated by TCRdb to 2020 to 2021). Library construction relied on the immunoSEQ multiplex PCR assay. TCRdb obtained this table from immuneACCESS and retained in-frame rearrangements with V and J assigned. These tables miss some clones; where compared with another copy, unresolved V genes account for less than half of the shortfall, and the remainder is unexplained. The sample table holds under 2.5 million clones, of which roughly 90% were seen once. 0.3% to 0.45% of the sample is taken by the ten largest. Source material: naive CD4+ T cells from PBMCs. What this sample's cell subset or site label stands for: CD45RA+ positively selected. The receptor source for this set is a man between 18 and 35 years old in good health. Some clones in this sample may be carry-over from other donors' samples.

The rearrangement uses TRBV5-4 and TRBJ2-2; TRBD1 is a possible D gene (6 bases). Trimming took 3 bases from V and 4 from J, leaving 10 bases between them. Per germline, CDR1 SGHNT and CDR2 YYREEE (reference sequence). This CDR3 region has 14 residues. The CDR3 protein is CASSSTGTTGELFF. In DNA, the CDR3 is TGTGCCAGCAGCTCAACAGGGACCACCGGGGAGCTGTTTTTT.

This sequence joins TRBV6-5 and TRBJ1-3; the D is unclear. Germline V gives CDR1 MNHEY, CDR2 SVGAGI. There are 13 residues in the CDR3. The V and J ends lost 10 bases and 0 bases respectively, with 10 bases between them. The CDR3 loop is CATGEVSGNTIYF. CDR3 sequence (DNA): TGTGCCACCGGGGAGGTCTCTGGAAACACCATATATTTT.

The V gene is TRBV5-1, the J gene TRBJ2-7, with a weak D call TRBD2 (6 bases). The germline V gene encodes CDR1 SGHRS and CDR2 YFSETQ. Trimming removed 1 base from V and 7 bases from J, with 12 bases in between. The CDR3 is made up of 13 amino acids. CDR3 protein: CASSLISSVEQYF. CDR3 nucleotide sequence: TGCGCCAGCAGCTTGATATCTAGCGTGGAGCAGTACTTC.

This chain connects TRBV6-4 to TRBJ1-2; TRBD1 is a possible D gene (5 bases). V was pared by 5 bases and J by 1 base, with 20 bases between. CDR3 size: 17 residues. The germline CDR1 and CDR2 sequences are MRHNA and SNTAGT. The CDR3 spells CASSPTGAPTNNYGYTF. CDR3 sequence (DNA): TGTGCCAGCAGTCCAACAGGAGCCCCCACTAATAACTATGGCTACACCTTC.

The gene calls are TRBV4-3 and TRBJ2-1; 8 nucleotides line up with TRBD2. Germline V gene data show CDR1 as LGHNA and CDR2 as YSLEER. The CDR3 extends over 14 amino acids. Trimming took 0 bases from V and 12 from J; bases not matched to a gene: 7. CDR3 bases: TGCGCCAGCAGCCAAGATAGACGGGAGGGCCCGCAGTTCTTC. It translates to CASSQDRREGPQFF.